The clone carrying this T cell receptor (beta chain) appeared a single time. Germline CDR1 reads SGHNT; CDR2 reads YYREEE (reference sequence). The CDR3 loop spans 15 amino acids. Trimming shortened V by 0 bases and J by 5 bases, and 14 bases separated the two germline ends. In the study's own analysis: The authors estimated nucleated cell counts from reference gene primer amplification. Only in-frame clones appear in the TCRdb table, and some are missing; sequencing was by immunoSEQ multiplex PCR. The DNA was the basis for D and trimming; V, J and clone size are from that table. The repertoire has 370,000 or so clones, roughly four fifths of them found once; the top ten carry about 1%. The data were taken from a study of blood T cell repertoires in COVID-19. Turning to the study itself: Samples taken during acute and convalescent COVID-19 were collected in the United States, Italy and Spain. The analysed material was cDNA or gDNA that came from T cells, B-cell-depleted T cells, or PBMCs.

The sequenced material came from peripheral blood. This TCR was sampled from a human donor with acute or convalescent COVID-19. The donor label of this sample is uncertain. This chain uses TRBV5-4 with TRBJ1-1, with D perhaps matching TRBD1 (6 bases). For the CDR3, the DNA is TGTGCCAGCAGCTTGGCCGACAGGTCGAGGACTGAAGCTTTCTTT. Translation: CASSLADRSRTEAFF.